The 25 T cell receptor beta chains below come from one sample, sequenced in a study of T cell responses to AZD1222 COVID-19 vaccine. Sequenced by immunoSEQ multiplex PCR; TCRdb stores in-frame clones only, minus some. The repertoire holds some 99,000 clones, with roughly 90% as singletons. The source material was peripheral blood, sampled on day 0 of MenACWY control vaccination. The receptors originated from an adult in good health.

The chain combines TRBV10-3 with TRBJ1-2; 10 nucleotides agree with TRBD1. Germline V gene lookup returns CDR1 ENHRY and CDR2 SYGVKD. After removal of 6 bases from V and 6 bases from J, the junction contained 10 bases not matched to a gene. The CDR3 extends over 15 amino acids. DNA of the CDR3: TGTGCCATCAGGACAGGGGGCGCGGCACTTAATGGCTACACCTTC. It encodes CAIRTGGAALNGYTF.

CDR3 sequence (DNA): TGTGCCAGCAGCCAGACTAGCGGGGCATACAATGAGCAGTTCTTC. Protein sequence: CASSQTSGAYNEQFF. The V call is TRBV7-9, the J call TRBJ2-1; 11 bases align to TRBD2. The CDR3 is 15 amino acids. Germline values: CDR1 SEHNR, CDR2 FQNEAQ (reference sequence). Losses at the gene ends were 5 bases for V and 4 bases for J; bases not matched to a gene: 4.

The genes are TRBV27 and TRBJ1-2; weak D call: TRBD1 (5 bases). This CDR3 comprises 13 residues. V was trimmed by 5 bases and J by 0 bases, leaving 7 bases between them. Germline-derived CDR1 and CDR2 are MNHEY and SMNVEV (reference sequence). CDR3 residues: CASSVTANYGYTF. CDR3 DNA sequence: TGTGCCAGCAGTGTGACAGCTAACTATGGCTACACCTTC.

The CDR3 here is CASSQYKLGQTTYEQYF. As DNA, the CDR3 is TGTGCCAGCAGCCAATATAAGTTGGGACAGACCACCTACGAGCAGTACTTC. The V and J genes are TRBV4-2 and TRBJ2-7; TRBD1 agrees at 7 bases. The germline gives CDR1 LGHNA, CDR2 YNFKEQ. V dropped 2 bases and J dropped 2; count of bases not matched to a gene: 12. The length of the CDR3 is 17 residues.

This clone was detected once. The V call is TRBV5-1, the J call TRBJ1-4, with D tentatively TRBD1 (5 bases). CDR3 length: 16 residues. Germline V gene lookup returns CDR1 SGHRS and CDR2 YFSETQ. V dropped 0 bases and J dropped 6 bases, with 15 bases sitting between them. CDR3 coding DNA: TGCGCCAGCAGCTTGGATGGGGACCCACTTTATGAAAAACTGTTTTTT. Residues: CASSLDGDPLYEKLFF.

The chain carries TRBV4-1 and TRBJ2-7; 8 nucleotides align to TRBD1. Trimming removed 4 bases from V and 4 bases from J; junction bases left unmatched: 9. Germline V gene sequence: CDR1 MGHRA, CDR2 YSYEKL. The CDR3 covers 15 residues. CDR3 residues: CASSLTGQGDYEQYF. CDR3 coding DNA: TGCGCCAGCAGCCTTACTGGACAGGGTGATTACGAGCAGTACTTC.

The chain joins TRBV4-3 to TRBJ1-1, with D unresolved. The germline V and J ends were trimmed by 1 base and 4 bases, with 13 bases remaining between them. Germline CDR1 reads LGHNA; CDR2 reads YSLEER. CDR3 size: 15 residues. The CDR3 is CASSQGRAGGTEAFF. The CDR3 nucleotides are TGCGCCAGCAGCCAAGGCCGCGCAGGCGGCACTGAAGCTTTCTTT.

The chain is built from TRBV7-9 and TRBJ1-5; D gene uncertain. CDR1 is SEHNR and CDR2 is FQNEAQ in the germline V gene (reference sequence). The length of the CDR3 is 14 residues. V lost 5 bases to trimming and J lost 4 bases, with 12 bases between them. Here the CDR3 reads CASSPERWNQPQHF. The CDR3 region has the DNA TGTGCCAGCAGCCCAGAAAGGTGGAATCAGCCCCAGCATTTT.

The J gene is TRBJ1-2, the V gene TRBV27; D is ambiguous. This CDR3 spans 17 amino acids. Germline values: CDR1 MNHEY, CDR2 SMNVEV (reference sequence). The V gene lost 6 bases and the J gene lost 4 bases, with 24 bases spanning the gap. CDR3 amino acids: CASRPAAQARTIYGYTF. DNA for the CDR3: TGTGCCAGCAGACCCGCAGCGCAGGCTCGGACCATCTATGGCTACACCTTC.

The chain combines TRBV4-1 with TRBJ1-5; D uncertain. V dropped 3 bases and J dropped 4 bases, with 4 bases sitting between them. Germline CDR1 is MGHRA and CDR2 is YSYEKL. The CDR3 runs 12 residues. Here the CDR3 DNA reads TGCGCCAGCAGCCACAATAATCAGCCCCAGCATTTT. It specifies CASSHNNQPQHF.

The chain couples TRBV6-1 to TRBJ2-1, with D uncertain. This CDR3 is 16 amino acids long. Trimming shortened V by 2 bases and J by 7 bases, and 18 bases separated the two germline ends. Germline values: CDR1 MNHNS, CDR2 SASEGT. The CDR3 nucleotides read TGTGCCAGCAGTGAACGCGCCGATCGCTTTTTGAATGAGCAGTTCTTC. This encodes CASSERADRFLNEQFF.

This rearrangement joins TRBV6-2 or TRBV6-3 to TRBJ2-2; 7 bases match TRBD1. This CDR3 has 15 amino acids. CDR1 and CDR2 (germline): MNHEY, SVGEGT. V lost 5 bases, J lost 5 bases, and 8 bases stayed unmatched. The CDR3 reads CASSIRQGQTGELFF. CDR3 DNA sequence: TGTGCCAGCAGTATCAGACAGGGTCAAACCGGGGAGCTGTTTTTT.

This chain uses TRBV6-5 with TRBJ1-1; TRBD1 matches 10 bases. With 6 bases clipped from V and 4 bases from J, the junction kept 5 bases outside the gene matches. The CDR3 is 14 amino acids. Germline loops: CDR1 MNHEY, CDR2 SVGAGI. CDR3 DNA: TGTGCCAGCAGACAACGGGACAGGGGCACTGAAGCTTTCTTT. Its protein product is CASRQRDRGTEAFF.

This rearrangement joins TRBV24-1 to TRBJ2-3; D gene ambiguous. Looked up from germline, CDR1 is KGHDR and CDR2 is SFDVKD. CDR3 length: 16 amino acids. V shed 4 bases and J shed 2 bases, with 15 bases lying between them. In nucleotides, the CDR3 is TGTGCCACCAGTGACTCCACCTTCGCGTCCACAGATACGCAGTATTTT. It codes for CATSDSTFASTDTQYF.

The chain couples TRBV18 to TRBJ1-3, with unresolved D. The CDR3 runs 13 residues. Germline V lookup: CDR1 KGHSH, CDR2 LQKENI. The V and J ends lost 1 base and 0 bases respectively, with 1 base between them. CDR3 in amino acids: CASSPLSGNTIYF. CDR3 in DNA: TGTGCCAGCTCACCACTCTCTGGAAACACCATATATTTT.

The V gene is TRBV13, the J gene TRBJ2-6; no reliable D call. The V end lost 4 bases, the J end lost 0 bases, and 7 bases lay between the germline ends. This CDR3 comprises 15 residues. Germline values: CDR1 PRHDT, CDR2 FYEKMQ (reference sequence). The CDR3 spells CASSSLTSGANVLTF. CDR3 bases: TGTGCCAGCAGCTCTCTAACCTCTGGGGCCAACGTCCTGACTTTC.

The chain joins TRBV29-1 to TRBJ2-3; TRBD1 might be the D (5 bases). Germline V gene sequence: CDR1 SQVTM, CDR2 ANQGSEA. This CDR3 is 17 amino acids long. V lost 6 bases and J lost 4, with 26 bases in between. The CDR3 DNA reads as TGCAGCGTCCGACAACCTCTAGGGGATTTGGCCGCAGATACGCAGTATTTT. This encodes CSVRQPLGDLAADTQYF.

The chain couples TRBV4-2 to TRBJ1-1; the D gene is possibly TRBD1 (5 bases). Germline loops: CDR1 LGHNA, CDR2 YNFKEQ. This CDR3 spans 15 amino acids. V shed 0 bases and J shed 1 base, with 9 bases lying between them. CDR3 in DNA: TGTGCCAGCAGCCAAGATAGGGGAAGGAACACTGAAGCTTTCTTT. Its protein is CASSQDRGRNTEAFF.

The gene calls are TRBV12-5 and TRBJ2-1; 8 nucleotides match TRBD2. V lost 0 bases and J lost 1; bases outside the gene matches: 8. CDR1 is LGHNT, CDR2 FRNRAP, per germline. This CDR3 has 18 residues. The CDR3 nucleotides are TGTGCTAGTGGTTTGGTTTTCGGGGGGGCCAGGTCCTACAATGAGCAGTTCTTC. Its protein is CASGLVFGGARSYNEQFF.

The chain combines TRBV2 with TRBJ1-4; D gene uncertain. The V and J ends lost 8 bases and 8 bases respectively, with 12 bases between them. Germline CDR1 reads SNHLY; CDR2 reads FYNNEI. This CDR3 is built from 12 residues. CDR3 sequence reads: CASGRFGEKLFF. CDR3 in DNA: TGTGCCAGCGGGAGATTTGGAGAAAAACTGTTTTTT. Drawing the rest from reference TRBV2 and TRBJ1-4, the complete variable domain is EPEVTQTPSHQVTQMGQEVILRCVPISNHLYFYWYRQILGQKVEFLVSFYNNEISEKSEIFDDQFSVERPDGSNFTLKIRSTKLEDSAMYFCASGRFGEKLFFGSGTQLSVL.

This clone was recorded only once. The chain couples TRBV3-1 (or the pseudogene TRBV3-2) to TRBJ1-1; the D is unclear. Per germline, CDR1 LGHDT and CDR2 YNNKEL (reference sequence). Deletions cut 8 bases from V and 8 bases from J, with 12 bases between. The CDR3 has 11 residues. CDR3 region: CASWTGGEAFF. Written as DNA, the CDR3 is TGTGCCAGCTGGACCGGCGGAGAAGCTTTCTTT.

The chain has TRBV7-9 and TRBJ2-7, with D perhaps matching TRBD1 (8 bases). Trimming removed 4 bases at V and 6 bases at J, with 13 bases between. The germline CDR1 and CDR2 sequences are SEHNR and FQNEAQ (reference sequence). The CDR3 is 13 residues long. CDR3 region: CASSSTGEGEQYF. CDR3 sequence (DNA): TGTGCCAGCAGCTCGACAGGGGAGGGCGAGCAGTACTTC.

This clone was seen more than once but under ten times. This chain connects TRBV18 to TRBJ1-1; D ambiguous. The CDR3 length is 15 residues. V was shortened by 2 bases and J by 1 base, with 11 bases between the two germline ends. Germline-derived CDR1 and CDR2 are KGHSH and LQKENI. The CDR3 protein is CASSPSRVANTEAFF. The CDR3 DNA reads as TGTGCCAGCTCACCATCGCGGGTGGCGAACACTGAAGCTTTCTTT.

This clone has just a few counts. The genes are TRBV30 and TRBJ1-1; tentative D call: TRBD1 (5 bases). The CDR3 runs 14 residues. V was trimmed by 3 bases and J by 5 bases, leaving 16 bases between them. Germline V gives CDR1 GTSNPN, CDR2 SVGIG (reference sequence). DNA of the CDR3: TGTGCCTGGAGCGGGGGGGTAGTGGGGACTGAAGCTTTCTTT. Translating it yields CAWSGGVVGTEAFF.

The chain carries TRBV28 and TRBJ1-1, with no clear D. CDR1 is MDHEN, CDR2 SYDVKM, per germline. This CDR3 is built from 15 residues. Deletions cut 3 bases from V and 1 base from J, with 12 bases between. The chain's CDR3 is CASSFSRVGNTEAFF. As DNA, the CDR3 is TGTGCCAGCAGTTTTTCGAGGGTAGGGAACACTGAAGCTTTCTTT.